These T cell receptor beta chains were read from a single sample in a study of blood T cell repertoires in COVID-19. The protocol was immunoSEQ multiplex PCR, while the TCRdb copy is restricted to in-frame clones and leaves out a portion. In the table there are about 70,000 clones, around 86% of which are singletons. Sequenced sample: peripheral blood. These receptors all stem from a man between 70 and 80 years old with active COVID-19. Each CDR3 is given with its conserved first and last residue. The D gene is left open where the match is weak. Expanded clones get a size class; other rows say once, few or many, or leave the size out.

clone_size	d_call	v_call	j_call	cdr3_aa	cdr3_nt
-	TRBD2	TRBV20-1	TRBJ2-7	CSASGVSGTSGREQYF	TGCAGTGCTAGTGGAGTGTCTGGGACTAGCGGGAGAGAGCAGTACTTC
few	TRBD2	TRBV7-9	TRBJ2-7	CASSPRGGYEQYF	TGTGCCAGCAGCCCTCGGGGGGGCTACGAGCAGTACTTC
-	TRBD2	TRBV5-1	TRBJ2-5	CASSLGLAGPQETQYF	TGCGCCAGCAGCTTGGGGCTAGCGGGACCACAAGAGACCCAGTACTTC
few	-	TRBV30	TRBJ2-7	CAWSPSSYEQYF	TGTGCCTGGAGTCCGAGCTCCTACGAGCAGTACTTC
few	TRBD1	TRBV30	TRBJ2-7	CAWSVQGTSQYF	TGTGCCTGGAGTGTACAGGGGACCTCTCAGTACTTC
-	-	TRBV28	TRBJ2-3	CASGPLEVTSTDTQYF	TGTGCCAGCGGGCCGCTGGAAGTCACTAGCACAGATACGCAGTATTTT
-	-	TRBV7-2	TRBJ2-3	CASSREARRRDTQYF	TGTGCCAGCAGCCGGGAAGCCCGTCGAAGAGATACGCAGTATTTT
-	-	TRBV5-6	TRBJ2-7	CASSPTPGRGAHEQYF	TGTGCCAGCAGCCCAACTCCGGGACGCGGGGCCCACGAGCAGTACTTC
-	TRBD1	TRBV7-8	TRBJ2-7	CASSLGTGSYEQYF	TGTGCCAGCAGCTTAGGGACAGGGTCGTACGAGCAGTACTTC
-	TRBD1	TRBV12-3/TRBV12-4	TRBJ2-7	CASSLTGVEQYF	TGTGCCAGCAGCCTGACAGGGGTCGAGCAGTACTTC
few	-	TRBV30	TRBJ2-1	CAWSDLRGRGSYNEQFF	TGTGCCTGGAGTGATCTCCGGGGCCGGGGGTCCTACAATGAGCAGTTCTTC
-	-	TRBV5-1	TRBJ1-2	CASSDSKYGYTF	TGCGCCAGTTCGGACAGCAAGTATGGCTACACCTTC
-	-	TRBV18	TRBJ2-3	CASSLSTDTQYF	TGTGCCAGCTCCCTCAGCACAGATACGCAGTATTTT
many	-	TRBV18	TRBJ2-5	CASSPRSGRETQYF	TGTGCCAGCTCACCAAGGTCAGGGCGAGAGACCCAGTACTTC
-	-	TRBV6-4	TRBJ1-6	CASSDSGASNSPLHF	TGTGCCAGCAGTGACTCGGGGGCATCCAATTCACCCCTCCACTTT
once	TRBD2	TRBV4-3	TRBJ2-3	CASSRGGAVRTDTQYF	TGCGCCAGCAGCCGGGGAGGGGCGGTTCGCACAGATACGCAGTATTTT
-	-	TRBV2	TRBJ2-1	CASREYNEQFF	TGTGCCAGCAGGGAGTACAATGAGCAGTTCTTC
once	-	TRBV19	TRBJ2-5	CASTPRGRGETQYF	TGTGCCAGTACCCCCAGGGGCCGCGGGGAGACCCAGTACTTC
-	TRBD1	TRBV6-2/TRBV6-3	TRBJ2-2	CASSGQGDTGELFF	TGTGCCAGCAGTGGACAGGGGGACACCGGGGAGCTGTTTTTT
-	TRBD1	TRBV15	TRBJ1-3	CATSALPPGQGNTIYF	TGTGCCACCAGCGCCCTCCCCCCGGGACAGGGGAACACCATATATTTT
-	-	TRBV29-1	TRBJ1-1	CSVEEAGAGAFF	TGCAGCGTTGAAGAGGCGGGGGCTGGGGCTTTCTTT
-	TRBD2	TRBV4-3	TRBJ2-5	CASSQGLAVGGETQYF	TGCGCCAGCAGCCAGGGACTAGCGGTTGGGGGGGAGACCCAGTACTTC
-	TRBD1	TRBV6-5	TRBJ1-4	CASRRQGANEKLFF	TGTGCCAGCAGGAGACAGGGTGCTAATGAAAAACTGTTTTTT
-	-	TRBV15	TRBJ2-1	CATSRAGRGMGNEQFF	TGTGCCACCAGCAGAGCGGGCAGGGGTATGGGGAATGAGCAGTTCTTC
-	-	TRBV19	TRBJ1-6	CASSAPGGGSYNSPLHF	TGTGCCAGTAGTGCCCCCGGGGGGGGCTCCTATAATTCACCCCTCCACTTT
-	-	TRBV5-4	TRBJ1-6	CASSTTGRLSYNSPLHF	TGTGCCAGCAGCACCACAGGGCGCCTCTCCTATAATTCACCCCTCCACTTT
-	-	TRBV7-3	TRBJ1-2	CASSLVGGTNYGYTF	TGTGCCAGCAGCTTAGTCGGCGGTACTAACTATGGCTACACCTTC
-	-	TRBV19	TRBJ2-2	CASTPPRGTNTGELFF	TGTGCCAGTACCCCACCAAGGGGTACGAACACCGGGGAGCTGTTTTTT
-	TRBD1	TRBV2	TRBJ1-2	CASGGDRAYGYTF	TGTGCCAGCGGGGGGGACAGGGCCTATGGCTACACCTTC
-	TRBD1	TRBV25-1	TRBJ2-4	CASSEGWGQGPAKNIQYF	TGTGCCAGCAGTGAGGGATGGGGACAGGGTCCCGCCAAAAACATTCAGTACTTC
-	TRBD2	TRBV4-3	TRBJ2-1	CASSQGTSGSGHEQFF	TGCGCCAGCAGCCAAGGGACTAGCGGGAGCGGGCATGAGCAGTTCTTC
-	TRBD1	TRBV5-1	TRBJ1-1	CASSLGDRDQAFF	TGCGCCAGCAGCTTGGGGGACAGGGATCAAGCTTTCTTT
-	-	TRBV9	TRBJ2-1	CASSRASANNEQFF	TGTGCCAGCAGTAGGGCTAGCGCTAACAATGAGCAGTTCTTC
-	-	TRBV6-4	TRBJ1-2	CASSPGVSGHGYTF	TGTGCCAGCAGCCCCGGGGTCTCGGGCCATGGCTACACCTTC
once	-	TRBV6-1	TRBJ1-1	CASSEGGGWTNTEAFF	TGTGCCAGCAGTGAAGGGGGGGGTTGGACGAACACTGAAGCTTTCTTT
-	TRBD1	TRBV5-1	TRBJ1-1	CASSTPTGGTEAFF	TGCGCCAGCAGCACCCCGACAGGGGGCACTGAAGCTTTCTTT
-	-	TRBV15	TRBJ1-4	CATSRDRSRGGNEKLFF	TGTGCCACCAGCAGAGATCGGTCCCGAGGGGGTAATGAAAAACTGTTTTTT
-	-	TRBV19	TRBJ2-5	CASSPGANQETQYF	TGTGCCAGTAGCCCTGGGGCTAACCAAGAGACCCAGTACTTC
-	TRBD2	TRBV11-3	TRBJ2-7	CASSSSGPGSYEQYF	TGTGCCAGCAGCTCTAGCGGGCCCGGCTCCTACGAGCAGTACTTC
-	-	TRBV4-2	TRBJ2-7	CASSQDGRYEQYF	TGTGCCAGCAGCCAAGATGGGAGATACGAGCAGTACTTC
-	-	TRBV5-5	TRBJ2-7	CASSPDWPRSSYEQYF	TGTGCCAGCAGCCCGGACTGGCCCCGAAGCTCCTACGAGCAGTACTTC
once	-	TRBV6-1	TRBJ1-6	CASSEQGNNSPLHF	TGTGCCAGCAGTGAGCAGGGGAATAATTCACCCCTCCACTTT
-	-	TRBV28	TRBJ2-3	CASRGAGTDTQYF	TGTGCCAGCAGAGGGGCCGGCACAGATACGCAGTATTTT
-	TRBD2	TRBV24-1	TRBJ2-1	CATSGPGLAGALDEQFF	TGTGCCACCAGTGGCCCGGGACTAGCGGGAGCCCTCGATGAGCAGTTCTTC
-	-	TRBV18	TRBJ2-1	CASSAGTTLNEQFF	TGTGCCAGCTCAGCCGGGACAACCCTCAATGAGCAGTTCTTC
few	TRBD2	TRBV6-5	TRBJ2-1	CASSYSAGGSYNEQFF	TGTGCCAGCAGTTACTCGGCGGGAGGGTCCTACAATGAGCAGTTCTTC
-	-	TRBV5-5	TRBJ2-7	CASSSRGGLFQYF	TGTGCCAGCAGCTCGAGGGGGGGACTCTTTCAGTACTTC
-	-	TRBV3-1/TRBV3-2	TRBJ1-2	CASSQTGTFNYGYTF	TGTGCCAGCAGCCAGACGGGGACTTTTAACTATGGCTACACCTTC
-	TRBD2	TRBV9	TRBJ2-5	CASSGLAGGGEETQYF	TGTGCCAGCAGCGGTTTGGCGGGAGGTGGGGAGGAGACCCAGTACTTC
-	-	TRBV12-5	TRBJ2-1	CASGPPGDNEQFF	TGTGCTAGTGGTCCCCCGGGGGACAATGAGCAGTTCTTC
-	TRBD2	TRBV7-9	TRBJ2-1	CASAPGGSYYNEQFF	TGTGCCAGCGCCCCTGGCGGGAGCTACTACAATGAGCAGTTCTTC
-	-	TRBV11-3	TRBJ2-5	CASSQGGVRETQYF	TGTGCCAGCAGCCAAGGGGGGGTACGGGAGACCCAGTACTTC
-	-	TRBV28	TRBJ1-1	CASSPTLQGSEAFF	TGTGCCAGCAGTCCTACCTTGCAGGGGTCTGAAGCTTTCTTT